This TCR beta chain was retrieved from a study of cytomegalovirus exposure and HLA in healthy donors. Study results and limitations: The finding came from a later analysis; first-cohort TCR clusters tended to co-occur in the roughly 110 validation repertoires.

Only in-frame clones appear in the TCRdb table, and some are missing; sequencing was by immunoSEQ multiplex PCR. The table shows 150,000 to 200,000 clones, with roughly 81% occurring only once. Separate from the approximately 700-subject first cohort was the approximately 130-subject validation cohort, to which the donors belonged. Turning to this clone: Its antigen is currently unknown.

The clonotype comes from a woman in her 30s in good health and CMV-seronegative. Sequenced input: PBMCs.

CDR3 amino acids: CASSAPGQGAIGELFF. The CDR3 nucleotides are TGTGCCAGCAGCGCTCCGGGACAGGGGGCGATCGGGGAGCTGTTTTTT. V gene TRBV5-4 combines with J gene TRBJ2-2; 12 bases match TRBD1. Germline CDR1 and CDR2: SGHNT and YYREEE (reference sequence). There are 16 residues in the CDR3. The V segment lost 4 bases and the J segment 7 bases; nucleotides outside the gene matches: 8. Drawing the rest from reference TRBV5-4 and TRBJ2-2, the complete variable domain is ETGVTQSPTHLIKTRGQQVTLRCSSQSGHNTVSWYQQALGQGPQFIFQYYREEENGRGNFPPRFSGLQFPNYSSELNVNALELDDSALYLCASSAPGQGAIGELFFGEGSRLTVL.